Described below is a single T cell receptor (beta chain) sequence and its context. Its antigen is not known. The source of the sample is a study of blood T cells in healthy people across ages. Notes on the study in general: Underestimates were what the diversity estimates from one million T cells were considered to be. PBMC samples, being unsorted, prevented any conclusive comparison of naive and antigen-experienced cells. Older individuals had lower TCR beta diversity per million T cells (the decline was roughly linear).

PCR was performed a second time for 7 to 11 cycles using a sample-barcoded 5' primer and a J-beta primer mix. Each cDNA was tagged by a template-switch adaptor containing 12 random nucleotides. TCRdb redid the calling of the 5' RACE reads with MiXCR, one entry per CDR3 protein. The sample lists 600,000 or so distinct CDR3 sequences, less than 60% occurring once. The CDR3 is made up of 14 amino acids. CDR1 and CDR2 (germline): SGHAT, FQDESV (reference sequence). V lost 1 base and J lost 14; bases outside the gene matches: 8. The sequence was obtained from an elderly man in good health. The sample was blood. The rearrangement joins TRBV11-1 to TRBJ2-1, with TRBD2 matching 10 bases. The DNA for the CDR3 is TGTGCCAGCAGCTTAGAGGTCTCTACTAGCGGGAAGTTCTTC. Amino acid sequence: CASSLEVSTSGKFF.